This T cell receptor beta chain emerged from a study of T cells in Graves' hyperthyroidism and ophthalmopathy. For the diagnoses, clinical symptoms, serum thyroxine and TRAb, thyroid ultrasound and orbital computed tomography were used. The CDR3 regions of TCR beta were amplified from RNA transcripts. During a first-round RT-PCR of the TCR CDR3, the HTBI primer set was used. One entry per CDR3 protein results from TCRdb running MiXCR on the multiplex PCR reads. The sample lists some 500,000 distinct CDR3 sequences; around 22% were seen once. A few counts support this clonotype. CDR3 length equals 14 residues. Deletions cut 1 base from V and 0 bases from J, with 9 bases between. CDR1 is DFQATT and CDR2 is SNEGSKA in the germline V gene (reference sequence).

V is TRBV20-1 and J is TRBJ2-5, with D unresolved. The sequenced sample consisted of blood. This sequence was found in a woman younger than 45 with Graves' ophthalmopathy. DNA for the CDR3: TGCAGTGCTAGAGTACCAGAGTACCAAGAGACCCAGTACTTC. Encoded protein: CSARVPEYQETQYF.